The T cell receptor beta chain under discussion was sequenced for a study of a mutant IDH1 vaccine in newly diagnosed glioma. The wider study: Of the patients given treatment, roughly 60% were male and about 38% were female, and a mean age of around 38 years was recorded. Patients arrived already treated with radiotherapy, temozolomide, or both, most having had both. Visit V12 was scheduled at week 35 and visit V13 at week 47.

Germline values: CDR1 SGDLS, CDR2 YYNGEE. The germline V and J ends were trimmed by 0 bases and 2 bases, with 6 bases remaining between them. This CDR3 region has 14 residues. As concerns this clone: Antigen unknown.

Time point: week 47, end of study. A single vaccine dose contained 300 ug of mutant IDH1 20-mer peptide, and topical imiquimod was used with it. Using immunoSEQ multiplex PCR, the repertoire was profiled, and TCRdb retains in-frame clones only, with some absent. The sample yields roughly 46,000 clones, less than 85% seen once. The chain is built from TRBV9 and TRBJ1-3, with D uncertain. The TCR was taken from a woman aged 25 to 39 with glioma. Some clones in this sample may be carry-over from other donors' samples. The material was PBMCs, obtained from a glioma patient whose treatment included an IDH1 peptide vaccine. The CDR3 DNA sequence: TGTGCCAGCAGCGTAGAGGATGCTGGAAACACCATATATTTT. Its translation is CASSVEDAGNTIYF.